The present TCR beta chain was sequenced within a study of control samples from healthy donors and cancer patients. The CDR3 sequence is 17 residues long. Trimming shortened V by 0 bases and J by 2 bases, and 16 bases separated the two germline ends. Germline V gene sequence: CDR1 SGHRS, CDR2 YFSETQ. Only in-frame clones appear in the TCRdb table, and some are missing; sequencing was by immunoSEQ multiplex PCR. The sample records about 160,000 clones, around 93% being singletons. Specimen: blood. This TCR was sampled from a woman aged 55-69 years in good health. The V and J genes are TRBV5-1 and TRBJ2-3; D uncertain. The CDR3 reads CASSLVPWASVTDTQYF. The CDR3 DNA sequence: TGCGCCAGCAGCTTGGTCCCTTGGGCATCCGTCACAGATACGCAGTATTTT.